This record looks at one T cell receptor beta chain sequence and its context. A read error may produce the germline difference seen at one junction end. The sample comes from a study of preoperative IRX-2 immunotherapy in early breast cancer. This CDR3 region has 11 residues. Germline loops: CDR1 MRHNA, CDR2 SNTAGT. The table came from immunoSEQ multiplex PCR; TCRdb's copy has only in-frame clones and leaves some out. The sample comprises around 95,000 clones, roughly 88% of which are singletons, and roughly 2% rests with the top ten. The sample's treatment: preoperative locoregional IRX-2 cytokine immunotherapy. Preoperative locoregional IRX-2 cytokine immunotherapy was tested in the phase Ib source study.

The chain combines TRBV6-4 with TRBJ1-3; the D gene is possibly TRBD1 (5 bases). The specimen was tumor tissue, collected after IRX-2 immunotherapy. This sequence was found in a human donor with breast cancer. The CDR3 region has the DNA TGTGCCATCAGTGGGGCAAACACCATATATTTT. This gives the protein CAISGANTIYF.